This T cell receptor (beta chain) was recorded in a study of early T cells in non-severe SARS-CoV-2 infection. Study-level points and caveats: Missing private and CD4 specificities, VDJdb matching favored anti-spike CD8 responses.

Each CDR3 protein is one row after TCRdb ran MiXCR on the 5' RACE reads. In the table there are roughly 71,000 distinct CDR3 sequences, less than 15% of which are singletons. Details on this clonotype: The antigen is undetermined.

J lost 1 base, V lost 5 bases, and 3 bases had no gene match. Per the germline V gene, CDR1 is SGHAT and CDR2 is FQNNGV. This CDR3 has 16 amino acids. The V call is TRBV11-2, the J call TRBJ2-1; 12 positions match TRBD2. Sequencing was done on a sample of whole blood. This clonotype was obtained from an adult who was a healthcare worker with PCR-confirmed SARS-CoV-2 infection or an uninfected control (not recorded which). Here the CDR3 reads CASSRTSGVSYNEQFF. The CDR3 DNA reads TGTGCCAGCAGCAGGACTAGCGGGGTTTCCTACAATGAGCAGTTCTTC.